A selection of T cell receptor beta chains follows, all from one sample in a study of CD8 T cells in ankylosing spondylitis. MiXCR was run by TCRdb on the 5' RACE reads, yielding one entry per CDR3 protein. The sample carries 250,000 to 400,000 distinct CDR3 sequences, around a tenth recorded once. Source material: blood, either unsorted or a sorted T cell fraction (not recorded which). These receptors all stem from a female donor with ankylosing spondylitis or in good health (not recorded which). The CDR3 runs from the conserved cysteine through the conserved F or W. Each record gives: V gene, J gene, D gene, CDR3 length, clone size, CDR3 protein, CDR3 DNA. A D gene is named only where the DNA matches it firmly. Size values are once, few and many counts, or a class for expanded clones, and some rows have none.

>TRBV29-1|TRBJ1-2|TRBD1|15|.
CSVVRDSSFNYGYTF
TGCAGCGTTGTGCGGGACAGTTCGTTTAACTATGGCTACACCTTC
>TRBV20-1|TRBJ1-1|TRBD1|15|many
CSARIPDRGSTEAFF
TGCAGTGCCCGGATCCCGGACAGGGGAAGTACTGAAGCTTTCTTT
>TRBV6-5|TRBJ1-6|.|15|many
CASSYYQGGVSPLHF
TGTGCCAGCAGTTACTACCAGGGAGGCGTTTCACCCCTCCACTTT
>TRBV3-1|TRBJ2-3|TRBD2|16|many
CASSPTSGKYTDTQYF
TGTGCCAGCAGTCCGACTAGCGGGAAATACACAGATACGCAGTATTTT
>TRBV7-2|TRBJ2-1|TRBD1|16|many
CASSLVGTETYNEQFF
TGTGCCAGCAGCTTAGTGGGGACAGAGACCTACAATGAGCAGTTCTTC
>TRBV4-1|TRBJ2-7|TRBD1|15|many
CASSQDDRGSYEQYF
TGCGCCAGCAGCCAAGACGACAGGGGTAGCTACGAGCAGTACTTC
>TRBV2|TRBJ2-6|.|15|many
CASSGQYSGANVLTF
TGTGCCAGCAGTGGACAGTACTCTGGGGCCAACGTCCTGACTTTC
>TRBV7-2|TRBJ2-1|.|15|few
CASSLEQGLYNEQFF
TGTGCCAGCAGCTTAGAACAGGGACTCTACAATGAGCAGTTCTTC
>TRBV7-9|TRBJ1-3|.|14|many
CASTNTGTGNTIYF
TGTGCCAGCACCAATACAGGGACTGGAAACACCATATATTTT
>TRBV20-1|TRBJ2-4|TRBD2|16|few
CSARGLAVLAKNIQYF
TGCAGTGCTAGAGGACTAGCGGTTCTAGCCAAAAACATTCAGTACTTC
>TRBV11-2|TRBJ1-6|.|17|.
CASSLDLVSSYNSPLHF
TGTGCCAGCAGCTTAGATTTGGTTTCGTCCTATAATTCACCCCTCCACTTT
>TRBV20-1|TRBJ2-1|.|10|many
CSAIFNEQFF
TGCAGTGCTATATTCAATGAGCAGTTCTTC
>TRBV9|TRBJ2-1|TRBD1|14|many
CASSVGQGYNEQFF
TGTGCCAGCAGCGTCGGACAGGGATACAATGAGCAGTTCTTC
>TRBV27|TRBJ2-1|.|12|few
CASSFSLAEQFF
TGTGCCAGCAGTTTTTCGCTAGCAGAGCAGTTCTTC